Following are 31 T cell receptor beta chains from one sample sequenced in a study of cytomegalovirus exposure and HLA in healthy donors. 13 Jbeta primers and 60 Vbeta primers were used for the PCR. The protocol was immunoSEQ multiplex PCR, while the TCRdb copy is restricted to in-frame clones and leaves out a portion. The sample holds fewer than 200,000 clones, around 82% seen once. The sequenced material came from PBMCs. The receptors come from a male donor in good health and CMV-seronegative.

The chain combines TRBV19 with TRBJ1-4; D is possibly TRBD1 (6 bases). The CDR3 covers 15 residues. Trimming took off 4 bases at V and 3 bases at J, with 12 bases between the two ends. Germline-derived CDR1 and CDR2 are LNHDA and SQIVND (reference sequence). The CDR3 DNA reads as TGTGCCAGTAGTACTCAGACAGGATCTAATGAAAAACTGTTTTTT. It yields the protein CASSTQTGSNEKLFF.

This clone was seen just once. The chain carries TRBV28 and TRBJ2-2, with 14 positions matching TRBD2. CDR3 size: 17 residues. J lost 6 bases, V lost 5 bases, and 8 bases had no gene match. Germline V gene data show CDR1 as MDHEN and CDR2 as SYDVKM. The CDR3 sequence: CASSTSGLAGGAGELFF. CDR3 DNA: TGTGCCAGCAGTACCTCCGGACTAGCGGGAGGAGCCGGGGAGCTGTTTTTT.

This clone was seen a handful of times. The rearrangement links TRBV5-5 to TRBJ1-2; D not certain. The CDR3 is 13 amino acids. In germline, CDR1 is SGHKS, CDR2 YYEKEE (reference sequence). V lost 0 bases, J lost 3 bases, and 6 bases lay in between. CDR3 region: CASSLALDYGYTF. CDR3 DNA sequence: TGTGCCAGCAGCTTGGCCCTCGACTATGGCTACACCTTC.

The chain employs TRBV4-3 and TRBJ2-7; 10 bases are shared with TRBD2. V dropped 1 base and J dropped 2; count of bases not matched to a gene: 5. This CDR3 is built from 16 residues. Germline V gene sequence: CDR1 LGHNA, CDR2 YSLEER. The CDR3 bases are TGCGCCAGCAGCCAAGTGACTAGCGGGCTAGCCTACGAGCAGTACTTC. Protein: CASSQVTSGLAYEQYF.

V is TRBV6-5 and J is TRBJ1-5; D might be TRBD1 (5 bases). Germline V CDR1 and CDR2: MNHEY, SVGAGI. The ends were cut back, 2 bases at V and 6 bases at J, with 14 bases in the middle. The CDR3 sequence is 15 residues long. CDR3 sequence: CASSYGVRGGQPQHF. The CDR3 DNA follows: TGTGCCAGCAGTTACGGCGTTCGGGGGGGTCAGCCCCAGCATTTT.

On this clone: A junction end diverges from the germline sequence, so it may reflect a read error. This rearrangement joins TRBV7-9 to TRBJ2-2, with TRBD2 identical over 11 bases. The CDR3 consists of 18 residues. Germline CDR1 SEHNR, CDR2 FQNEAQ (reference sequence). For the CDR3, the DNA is TGTTCCAGCAGCTTACCAAGCCTAGCGGGGGGGAACACCGGGGAGCTGTTTTTT. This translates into CSSSLPSLAGGNTGELFF. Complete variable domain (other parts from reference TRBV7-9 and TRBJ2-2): DTGVSQNPRHKITKRGQNVTFRCDPISEHNRLYWYRQTLGQGPEFLTYFQNEAQLEKSRLLSDRFSAERPKGSFSTLEIQRTEQGDSAMYLCSSSLPSLAGGNTGELFFGEGSRLTVL.

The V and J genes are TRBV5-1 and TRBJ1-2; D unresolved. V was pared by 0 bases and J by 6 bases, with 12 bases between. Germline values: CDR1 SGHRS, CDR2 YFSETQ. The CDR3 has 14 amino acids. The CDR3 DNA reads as TGCGCCAGCAGCTTGGGGAGGGTTTCCGATGGCTACACCTTC. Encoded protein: CASSLGRVSDGYTF.

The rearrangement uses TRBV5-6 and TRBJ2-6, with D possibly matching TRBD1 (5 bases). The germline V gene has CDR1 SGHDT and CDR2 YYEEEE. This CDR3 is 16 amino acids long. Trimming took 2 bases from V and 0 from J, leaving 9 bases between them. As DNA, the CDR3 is TGTGCCAGCAGCTTTCAGGGTCTCTCTGGGGCCAACGTCCTGACTTTC. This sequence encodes CASSFQGLSGANVLTF.

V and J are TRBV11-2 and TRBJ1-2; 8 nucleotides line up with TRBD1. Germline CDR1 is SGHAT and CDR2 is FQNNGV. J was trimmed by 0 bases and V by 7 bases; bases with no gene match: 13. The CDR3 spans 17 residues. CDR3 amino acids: CASTLGTGGAANYGYTF. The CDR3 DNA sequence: TGTGCCAGCACCTTGGGGACAGGCGGAGCCGCTAACTATGGCTACACCTTC.

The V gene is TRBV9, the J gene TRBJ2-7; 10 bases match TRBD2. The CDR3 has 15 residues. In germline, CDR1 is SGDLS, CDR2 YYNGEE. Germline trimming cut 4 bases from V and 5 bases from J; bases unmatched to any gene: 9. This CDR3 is CASSPQGLAINEQYF. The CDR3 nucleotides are TGTGCCAGCAGCCCACAGGGACTAGCGATCAACGAGCAGTACTTC. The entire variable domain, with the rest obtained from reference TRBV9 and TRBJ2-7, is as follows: DSGVTQTPKHLITATGQRVTLRCSPRSGDLSVYWYQQSLDQGLQFLIQYYNGEERAKGNILERFSAQQFPDLHSELNLSSLELGDSALYFCASSPQGLAINEQYFGPGTRLTVT.

Here the CDR3 DNA reads TGCGCCAGCAGCTTGGCCGGCGGGACTTACGCATGGGAGCAGTTCTTC. Protein: CASSLAGGTYAWEQFF. The rearrangement uses TRBV5-1 and TRBJ2-1, with D possibly matching TRBD2 (6 bases). CDR3 size: 16 residues. CDR1 SGHRS and CDR2 YFSETQ come from the germline V gene. The ends were cut back, 0 bases at V and 10 bases at J, with 20 bases in the middle.

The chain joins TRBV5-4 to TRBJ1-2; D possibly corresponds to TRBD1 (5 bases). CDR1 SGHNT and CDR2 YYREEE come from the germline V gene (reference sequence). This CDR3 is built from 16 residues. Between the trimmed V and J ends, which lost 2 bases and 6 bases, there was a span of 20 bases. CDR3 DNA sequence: TGTGCCAGCAGCTTAGACAGAAATTTCCCTTCTGATGGCTACACCTTC. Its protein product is CASSLDRNFPSDGYTF.

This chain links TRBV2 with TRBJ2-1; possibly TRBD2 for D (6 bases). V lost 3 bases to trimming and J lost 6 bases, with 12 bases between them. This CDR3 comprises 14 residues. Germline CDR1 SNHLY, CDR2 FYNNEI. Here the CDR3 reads CASSDLAGPNEQFF. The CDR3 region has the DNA TGTGCCAGCAGTGACCTGGCGGGGCCCAATGAGCAGTTCTTC.

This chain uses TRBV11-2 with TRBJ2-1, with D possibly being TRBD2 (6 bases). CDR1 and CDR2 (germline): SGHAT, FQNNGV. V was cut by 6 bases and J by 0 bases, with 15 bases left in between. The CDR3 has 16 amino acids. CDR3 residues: CASSFRADYSYNEQFF. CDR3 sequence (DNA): TGTGCCAGCAGTTTCCGAGCGGACTACTCCTACAATGAGCAGTTCTTC.

The CDR3 region has the DNA TGTGCCAGCAGGACTCTTGGGACAGGGGGATCCTACGAGCAGTACTTC. The encoded protein is CASRTLGTGGSYEQYF. V is TRBV28 and J is TRBJ2-7; 11 nucleotides align to TRBD1. This CDR3 is built from 16 residues. The trim removed 6 bases at V and 1 base at J, leaving 8 bases unmatched. From germline, CDR1 is MDHEN and CDR2 SYDVKM.

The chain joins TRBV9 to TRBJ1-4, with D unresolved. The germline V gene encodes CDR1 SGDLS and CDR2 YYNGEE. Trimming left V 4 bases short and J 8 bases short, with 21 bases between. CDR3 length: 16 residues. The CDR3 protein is CASSTGSETLWEKLFF. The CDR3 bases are TGTGCCAGCAGCACGGGGAGTGAAACGTTGTGGGAAAAACTGTTTTTT.

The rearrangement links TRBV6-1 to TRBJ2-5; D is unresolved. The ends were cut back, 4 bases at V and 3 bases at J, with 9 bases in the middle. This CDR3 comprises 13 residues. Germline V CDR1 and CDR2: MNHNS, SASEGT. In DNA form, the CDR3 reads TGTGCCAGCAGTGCGATAGTAGAAGAGACCCAGTACTTC. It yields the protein CASSAIVEETQYF.

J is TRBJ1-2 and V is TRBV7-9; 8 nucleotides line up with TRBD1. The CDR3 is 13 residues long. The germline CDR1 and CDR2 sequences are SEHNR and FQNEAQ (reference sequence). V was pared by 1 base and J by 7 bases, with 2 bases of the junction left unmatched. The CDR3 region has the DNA TGTGCCAGCAGCTTAGGCCAGGGGGCTGGCTACACCTTC. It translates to CASSLGQGAGYTF.

CDR3: CASSADRGPREQYF. The CDR3 DNA sequence: TGTGCCAGCAGCGCGGACAGGGGGCCTAGAGAGCAGTACTTC. The chain links TRBV13 to TRBJ2-5; 11 bases map to TRBD1. J lost 11 bases, V lost 5 bases, and 10 bases had no gene match. Germline loops: CDR1 PRHDT, CDR2 FYEKMQ (reference sequence). The CDR3 spans 14 residues.

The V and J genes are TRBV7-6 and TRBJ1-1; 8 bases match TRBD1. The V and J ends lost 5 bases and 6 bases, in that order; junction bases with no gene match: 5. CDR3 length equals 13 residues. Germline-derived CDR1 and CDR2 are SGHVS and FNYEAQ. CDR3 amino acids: CASSAGGLAEAFF. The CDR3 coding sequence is TGTGCCAGCAGCGCAGGGGGCTTGGCTGAAGCTTTCTTT.

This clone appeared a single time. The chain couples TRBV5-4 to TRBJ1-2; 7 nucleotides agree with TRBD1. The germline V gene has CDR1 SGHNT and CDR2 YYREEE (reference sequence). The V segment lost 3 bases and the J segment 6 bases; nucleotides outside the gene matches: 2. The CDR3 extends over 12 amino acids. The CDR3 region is CASSYDRDGYTF. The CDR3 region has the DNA TGTGCCAGCAGCTACGACAGGGATGGCTACACCTTC.

CDR3 sequence: CASSLPGQGNTGELFF. The CDR3 nucleotides are TGTGCCAGCAGTCTTCCGGGACAGGGGAACACCGGGGAGCTGTTTTTT. This chain connects TRBV27 to TRBJ2-2, with 9 bases fitting TRBD1. V lost 5 bases, J lost 1 base, and 5 bases stayed unmatched. The CDR3 runs to 16 residues. CDR1 and CDR2 from the germline V gene are MNHEY and SMNVEV (reference sequence).

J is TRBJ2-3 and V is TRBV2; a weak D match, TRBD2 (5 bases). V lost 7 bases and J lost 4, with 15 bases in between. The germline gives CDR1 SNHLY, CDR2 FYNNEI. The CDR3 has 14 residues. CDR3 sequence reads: CASTGVRPADTQYF. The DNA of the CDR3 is TGTGCCAGCACCGGGGTCCGACCGGCAGATACGCAGTATTTT.

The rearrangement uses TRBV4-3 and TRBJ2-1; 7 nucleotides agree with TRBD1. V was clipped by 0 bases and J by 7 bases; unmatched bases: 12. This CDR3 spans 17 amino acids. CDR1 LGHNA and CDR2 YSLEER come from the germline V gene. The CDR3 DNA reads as TGCGCCAGCAGCCAAGATCGGTGGGCAGGGGGTAGGAATGAGCAGTTCTTC. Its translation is CASSQDRWAGGRNEQFF.

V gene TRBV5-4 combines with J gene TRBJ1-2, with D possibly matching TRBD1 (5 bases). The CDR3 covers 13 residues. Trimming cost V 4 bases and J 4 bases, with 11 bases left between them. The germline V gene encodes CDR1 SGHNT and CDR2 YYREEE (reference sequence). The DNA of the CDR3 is TGTGCCAGCAGCGTGGGGACTTCCTATGGCTACACCTTC. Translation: CASSVGTSYGYTF.

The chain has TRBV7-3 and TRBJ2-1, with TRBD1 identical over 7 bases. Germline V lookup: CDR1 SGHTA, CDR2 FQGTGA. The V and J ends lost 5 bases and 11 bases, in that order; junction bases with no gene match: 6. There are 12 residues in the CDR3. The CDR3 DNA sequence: TGTGCCAGCAGCCTCGACAGGGACCAGCAGTTCTTC. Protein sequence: CASSLDRDQQFF.

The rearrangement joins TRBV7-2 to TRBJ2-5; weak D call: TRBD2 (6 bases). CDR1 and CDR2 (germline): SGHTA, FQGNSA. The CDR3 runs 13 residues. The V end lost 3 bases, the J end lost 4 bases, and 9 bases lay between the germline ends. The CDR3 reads CASSFRGGETQYF. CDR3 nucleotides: TGTGCCAGCAGCTTCCGGGGAGGAGAGACCCAGTACTTC.

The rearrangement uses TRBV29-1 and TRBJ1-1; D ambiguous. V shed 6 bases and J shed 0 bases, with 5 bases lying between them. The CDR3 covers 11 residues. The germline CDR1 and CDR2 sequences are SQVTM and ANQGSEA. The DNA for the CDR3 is TGCAGCGTCCCCTTGAACACTGAAGCTTTCTTT. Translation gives CSVPLNTEAFF.

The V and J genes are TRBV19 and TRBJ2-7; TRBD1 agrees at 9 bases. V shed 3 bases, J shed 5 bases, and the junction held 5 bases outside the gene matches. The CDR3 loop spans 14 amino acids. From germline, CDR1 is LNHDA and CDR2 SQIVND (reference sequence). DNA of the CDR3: TGTGCCAGTAGTATTGGGACAGGGTGGGACGAGCAGTACTTC. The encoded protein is CASSIGTGWDEQYF.

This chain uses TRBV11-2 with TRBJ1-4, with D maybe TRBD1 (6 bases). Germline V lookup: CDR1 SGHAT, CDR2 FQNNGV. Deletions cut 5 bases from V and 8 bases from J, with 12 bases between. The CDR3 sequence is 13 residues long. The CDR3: CASSPSTGEKLFF. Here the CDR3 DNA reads TGTGCCAGCAGCCCAAGTACAGGGGAAAAACTGTTTTTT.

Written as DNA, the CDR3 is TGTGCCAGTTACCACGTTCGCTCGAGCTCTGGAAACACCATATATTTT. Amino acid sequence: CASYHVRSSSGNTIYF. This chain connects TRBV19 to TRBJ1-3; D remains unclear. The CDR3 is made up of 16 amino acids. Germline assignment: CDR1 LNHDA and CDR2 SQIVND (reference sequence). V lost 8 bases and J 0 bases, leaving 17 bases between the germline ends.